This T cell receptor (beta chain) was identified during a study of T cell changes during pregnancy in multiple sclerosis. The CDR3 covers 15 residues. Trimming shortened V by 5 bases and J by 2 bases, and 13 bases separated the two germline ends. Looked up from germline, CDR1 is SEHNR and CDR2 is FQNEAQ (reference sequence). TCRdb's table, derived via immunoSEQ multiplex PCR, lists solely in-frame clones and lacks some. Among around 36,000 clones listed, 80% to 95% were seen once. The chain uses TRBV7-9 and TRBJ2-1; D gene uncertain. The sample in question was CD4+ T cells from peripheral blood mononuclear cells, obtained in the third trimester of pregnancy. This TCR was recovered from a female donor with multiple sclerosis, enrolled in a pregnancy study. The CDR3: CASSQLLPTYNEQFF. The CDR3 DNA follows: TGTGCCAGCAGCCAACTCCTGCCGACCTACAATGAGCAGTTCTTC. The complete variable domain, with remaining parts taken from reference TRBV7-9 and TRBJ2-1, reads DTGVSQNPRHKITKRGQNVTFRCDPISEHNRLYWYRQTLGQGPEFLTYFQNEAQLEKSRLLSDRFSAERPKGSFSTLEIQRTEQGDSAMYLCASSQLLPTYNEQFFGPGTRLTVL.